This TCR beta chain was observed in a study of cytotoxic CD8 clonotypes in ibrutinib-treated CLL. Study observations and caveats: Once treatment began, public clonotypes, which were uncommon, contracted or stayed stable.

The method was immunoSEQ multiplex PCR; TCRdb's version includes in-frame clones alone and lacks a portion of them. The sample yields approximately 330,000 clones, 80% seen once. Comment on this clone: What it recognizes is unknown.

This CDR3 has 16 amino acids. The germline CDR1 and CDR2 sequences are SGDLS and YYNGEE. V lost 4 bases, J lost 8 bases, and 21 bases lay in between. This specimen was PBMCs, taken before ibrutinib treatment. J is TRBJ1-4 and V is TRBV9, with D perhaps TRBD1 (6 bases). This receptor was obtained from a human donor with chronic lymphocytic leukemia. CDR3 sequence reads: CASSPRGWPEGEKLFF. CDR3 sequence (DNA): TGTGCCAGCAGCCCTAGGGGGTGGCCGGAAGGGGAAAAACTGTTTTTT.